The clone carrying this TCR beta chain was seen a single time. The data originate from a study of technical replicates of blood from several donors. Trimming cost V 4 bases and J 6 bases; bases outside gene matches: 17. Germline V CDR1 and CDR2: SGDLS, YYNGEE. The CDR3 totals 17 residues. Method: immunoSEQ multiplex PCR; TCRdb's copy keeps in-frame clones and lacks some. The sample lists about 100,000 clones; approximately 95% were seen once. Sequencing was carried out using T cells isolated from PBMCs. This clonotype was sampled from a human donor in good health. The chain links TRBV9 to TRBJ2-7; 9 bases match TRBD1. CDR3 nucleotides: TGTGCCAGCAGCTTGTACGACCAGGGACAGGGAATAACCGAGCAGTACTTC. It specifies CASSLYDQGQGITEQYF.